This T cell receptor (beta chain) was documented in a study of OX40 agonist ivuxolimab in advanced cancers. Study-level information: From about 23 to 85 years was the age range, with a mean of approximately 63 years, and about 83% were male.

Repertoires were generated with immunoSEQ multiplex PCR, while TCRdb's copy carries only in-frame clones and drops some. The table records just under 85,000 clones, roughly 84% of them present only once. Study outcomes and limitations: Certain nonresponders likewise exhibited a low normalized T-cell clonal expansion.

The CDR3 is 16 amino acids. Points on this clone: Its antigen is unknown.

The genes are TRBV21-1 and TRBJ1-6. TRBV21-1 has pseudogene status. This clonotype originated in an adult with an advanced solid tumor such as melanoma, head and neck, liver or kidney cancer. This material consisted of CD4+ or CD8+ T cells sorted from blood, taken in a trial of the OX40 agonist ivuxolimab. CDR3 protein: CASSKGTYSYNSPLHF. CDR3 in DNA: TGTGCCAGCAGCAAGGGAACTTACTCCTATAATTCACCCCTCCACTTT.